A selection of T cell receptor beta chains follows, all from one sample in a study of regulatory T cells in long-lasting Graves disease. One entry per CDR3 protein, called by TCRdb with MiXCR from the multiplex PCR reads. The sample yields 370,000 or so distinct CDR3 sequences, roughly 16% seen once. The data also belong to a second study, concerning T cells in Graves' hyperthyroidism and ophthalmopathy.

This specimen was peripheral blood mononuclear cells (PBMCs), taken at new diagnosis, from a patient treated with antithyroid drugs. These receptors originate from a woman aged 18-30 years with Graves disease. Each CDR3 is given with its conserved first and last residue.

v_gene: TRBV19
CDR3aa: CASSEGVQETQYF

v_gene: TRBV5-1
CDR3aa: CASSRDMSYEQYF

v_gene: TRBV2
CDR3aa: CASSLGEQYF

v_gene: TRBV7-9
CDR3aa: CASSLVRTSGGQETQYF

v_gene: TRBV9
CDR3aa: CASSVSRGGGNTIYF

v_gene: TRBV3-1
CDR3aa: CASSRDRGTEAFF

v_gene: TRBV20-1
CDR3aa: CSASRQENTDTQYF

v_gene: TRBV2
CDR3aa: CARNRVGTDTQYF

v_gene: TRBV7-9
CDR3aa: CASSLVPGQEYNEQFF

v_gene: TRBV20-1
CDR3aa: CSASGIRQNGYTF